The 28 T cell receptor beta chains below come from one sample, sequenced in a study of response to subunit inactivated influenza vaccine. Each CDR3 protein gets one entry after TCRdb re-called the RT-PCR reads with MiXCR. The data hold about 180,000 distinct CDR3 sequences, with around 9% observed a single time. The starting material was non-naive T cells sorted from PBMCs, obtained on the day of vaccination. The receptors come from a man aged 45-60 years who received an inactivated influenza vaccine.

This clonotype was seen a few times. The rearrangement uses TRBV20-1 and TRBJ1-5; 9 bases are a match to TRBD1. Trimming cost V 3 bases and J 6 bases; bases outside gene matches: 6. Germline V gives CDR1 DFQATT, CDR2 SNEGSKA (reference sequence). This CDR3 region has 14 residues. CDR3 sequence (DNA): TGCAGTGCTAGGTCGGGACAGGGAGGTCAGCCCCAGCATTTT. The encoded protein is CSARSGQGGQPQHF.

The V call is TRBV7-2, the J call TRBJ2-1, with TRBD2 matching over 12 bases. There are 16 residues in the CDR3. J was trimmed by 6 bases and V by 1 base; bases with no gene match: 4. Germline assignment: CDR1 SGHTA and CDR2 FQGNSA. CDR3 in amino acids: CASSLGASGRGNEQFF. The CDR3 coding sequence is TGTGCCAGCAGCTTAGGGGCTAGCGGGAGGGGCAATGAGCAGTTCTTC.

This clonotype was seen repeatedly, ten times or more. The chain combines TRBV12-3 or TRBV12-4 with TRBJ1-2, with D perhaps matching TRBD1 (5 bases). CDR3 size: 15 residues. Trimming cost V 5 bases and J 1 base, with 14 bases left between them. CDR3 loop: CASSPTLGGNYGYTF. The CDR3 DNA is TGTGCCAGCAGTCCTACCCTCGGGGGTAACTATGGCTACACCTTC.

The chain carries TRBV11-3 and TRBJ2-1; the D is unclear. Germline CDR1 reads SGHNT; CDR2 reads YENEEA. Trimming left V 2 bases short and J 7 bases short, with 9 bases between. The CDR3 is 13 residues long. CDR3 residues: CASSLLRGNEQFF. The DNA of the CDR3 is TGTGCCAGCAGCTTATTGCGCGGTAATGAGCAGTTCTTC.

The rearrangement uses TRBV12-3 or TRBV12-4 and TRBJ1-1, with 12 bases matching TRBD1. V shed 0 bases, J shed 2 bases, and the junction held 7 bases outside the gene matches. The CDR3 length is 18 residues. The CDR3 loop reads CASSLAPGQGAGNTEAFF. In DNA, the CDR3 is TGTGCCAGCAGTTTAGCGCCGGGACAGGGGGCGGGAAACACTGAAGCTTTCTTT.

This clonotype was observed a few times. V usage is TRBV7-7 and J usage is TRBJ2-7, with D possibly called TRBD1 or TRBD2 (6 bases each). Trimming cost V 2 bases and J 6 bases, with 11 bases left between them. The CDR3 is 13 amino acids. CDR1 is SSHAT and CDR2 is FNYEAQ in the germline V gene (reference sequence). The CDR3 coding sequence is TGTGCCAGCAGCTTATCCGAGGGGGGCGAGCAGTACTTC. Its translation is CASSLSEGGEQYF.

There are many counts of this clonotype. V and J are TRBV12-3 or TRBV12-4 and TRBJ2-6; D is uncertain. V shed 5 bases and J shed 0 bases, with 14 bases lying between them. The CDR3 contains 17 residues. CDR3 DNA sequence: TGTGCCAGCAGTGACGCTGGGTTAAGCTCTGGGGCCAACGTCCTGACTTTC. This sequence encodes CASSDAGLSSGANVLTF.

This chain uses TRBV6-1 with TRBJ2-3, with D hard to call. This CDR3 spans 14 amino acids. Germline CDR1 and CDR2: MNHNS and SASEGT. Trimming removed 2 bases at V and 4 bases at J, with 10 bases between. The CDR3 protein is CASSESGGADTQYF. The CDR3 DNA reads as TGTGCCAGCAGTGAAAGTGGTGGGGCAGATACGCAGTATTTT.

This clonotype came up a few times. The chain couples TRBV30 to TRBJ1-5, with D possibly being TRBD1 (6 bases). Trimming shortened V by 5 bases and J by 0 bases, and 14 bases separated the two germline ends. The length of the CDR3 is 15 residues. The germline V gene encodes CDR1 GTSNPN and CDR2 SVGIG (reference sequence). In nucleotides, the CDR3 is TGTGCCTGGGGATTGGGACATAATAGCAATCAGCCCCAGCATTTT. This sequence encodes CAWGLGHNSNQPQHF.

The J gene is TRBJ2-7, the V gene TRBV6-1, with TRBD2 as a possible D gene (5 bases). V was clipped by 6 bases and J by 5 bases, with 20 bases between them. Germline CDR1 reads MNHNS; CDR2 reads SASEGT. The CDR3 runs to 15 residues. In DNA form, the CDR3 reads TGTGCCAGCAGACCCTTTAGAGGGCAGGTCAACGAGCAGTACTTC. Translating gives CASRPFRGQVNEQYF.

This clonotype showed up just a few times. The rearrangement joins TRBV29-1 to TRBJ1-1; 10 bases are shared with TRBD1. V lost 6 bases to trimming and J lost 6 bases; unmatched junction nucleotides: 4. The CDR3 is made up of 12 amino acids. In germline, CDR1 is SQVTM, CDR2 ANQGSEA. The CDR3 sequence is CSVGQGDAEAFF. CDR3 nucleotides: TGCAGCGTCGGACAGGGGGACGCTGAAGCTTTCTTT.

The sample holds a few counts of this clonotype. In nucleotides, the CDR3 is TGTGCCAGCAGATGGGGTGCGAGGTCCTATGGCTACACCTTC. Protein: CASRWGARSYGYTF. This chain links TRBV12-3 or TRBV12-4 with TRBJ1-2, with unresolved D. The CDR3 has 14 residues. The V end was cut by 6 bases, the J end by 4 bases, with 15 bases between.

The chain joins TRBV7-2 to TRBJ2-5; possible D gene TRBD1, 7 bases. Trimming pared 5 bases from V and 3 bases from J, leaving 13 bases between. There are 14 residues in the CDR3. Germline CDR1 is SGHTA and CDR2 is FQGNSA. The CDR3 bases are TGTGCCAGCAGCCGGACAGGAGGGAAAGAGACCCAGTACTTC. Its protein is CASSRTGGKETQYF.

This chain uses TRBV6-7 with TRBJ2-7; 7 bases align to TRBD1. TRBV6-7 belongs to the ORF category, with a function that is uncertain. V gave up 7 bases and J gave up 2 bases; unmatched junction bases: 11. CDR3 length equals 15 residues. CDR3 region: CASTSTPGTAYEQYF. Here the CDR3 DNA reads TGTGCCAGCACCTCTACGCCCGGGACAGCCTACGAGCAGTACTTC.

The rearrangement uses TRBV5-4 and TRBJ2-7, with D perhaps assigned TRBD1 or TRBD2 (5 bases each). Trimming cost V 9 bases and J 3 bases, with 16 bases left between them. Looked up from germline, CDR1 is SGHNT and CDR2 is YYREEE (reference sequence). The CDR3 consists of 13 residues. The CDR3 reads CAMSRDLIYEQYF. The CDR3 DNA is TGTGCCATGAGCCGGGACCTCATCTACGAGCAGTACTTC.

This rearrangement joins TRBV4-1 to TRBJ2-7; 9 bases are a match to TRBD1. Germline loops: CDR1 MGHRA, CDR2 YSYEKL. The CDR3 has 16 amino acids. The V gene end was trimmed by 6 bases and the J gene end by 3 bases; junction bases not matched to a gene: 12. Here the CDR3 DNA reads TGCGCCAGCAGTAGAACCGGGACAGGGACAAACTACGAGCAGTACTTC. It translates to CASSRTGTGTNYEQYF.

The chain is built from TRBV2 and TRBJ1-1; maybe TRBD1 (5 bases). There are 15 residues in the CDR3. Per germline, CDR1 SNHLY and CDR2 FYNNEI. V was shortened by 10 bases and J by 1 base, with 19 bases between the two germline ends. CDR3 protein: CATSWTRGPNTEAFF. Written as DNA, the CDR3 is TGTGCCACGAGCTGGACTCGGGGCCCGAACACTGAAGCTTTCTTT.

The V and J genes are TRBV19 and TRBJ1-5, with D perhaps TRBD1 (6 bases). V dropped 5 bases and J dropped 7 bases, with 12 bases sitting between them. The CDR3 spans 13 residues. Germline V gives CDR1 LNHDA, CDR2 SQIVND (reference sequence). The CDR3 DNA is TGTGCCAGTAGTTCAGGGGACGCGCAGCCCCAGCATTTT. Residues: CASSSGDAQPQHF.

This clonotype came up a few times. The genes are TRBV6-5 and TRBJ2-7; tentatively, D is TRBD1 or TRBD2 (5 bases each). Deletions cut 0 bases from V and 1 base from J, with 13 bases between. Germline assignment: CDR1 MNHEY and CDR2 SVGAGI. CDR3 size: 16 residues. The CDR3: CASSYSRDGGSYEQYF. The CDR3 DNA is TGTGCCAGCAGTTACTCGAGGGACGGAGGTTCCTACGAGCAGTACTTC.

This clonotype was seen many times. This rearrangement joins TRBV12-3 or TRBV12-4 to TRBJ1-2, with D uncertain. The V gene lost 1 base and the J gene lost 5 bases, with 8 bases spanning the gap. The CDR3 spans 13 residues. The CDR3 region is CASSLGTWYGYTF. The CDR3 coding sequence is TGTGCCAGCAGTTTAGGGACGTGGTATGGCTACACCTTC.

The rearrangement links TRBV5-1 to TRBJ2-5; 10 nucleotides agree with TRBD1. The V gene's germline CDR1 is SGHRS and CDR2 YFSETQ. The CDR3 totals 16 residues. J lost 3 bases, V lost 3 bases, and 8 bases had no gene match. CDR3 in DNA: TGCGCCAGCAGCTCCCTAACCGGGACAGGGGAAGAGACCCAGTACTTC. This encodes CASSSLTGTGEETQYF.

This clonotype has at least ten counts. This sequence joins TRBV3-1 and TRBJ2-3; D is unresolved. The CDR3 is 13 amino acids. CDR1 LGHDT and CDR2 YNNKEL come from the germline V gene (reference sequence). The ends were cut back, 2 bases at V and 8 bases at J, with 11 bases in the middle. CDR3 amino acids: CASSQNPHGTQYF. The CDR3 DNA reads as TGTGCCAGCAGCCAAAACCCTCATGGTACGCAGTATTTT.

This clonotype was detected only a few times. V and J are TRBV20-1 and TRBJ1-3; weak D call: TRBD1 (5 bases). From germline, CDR1 is DFQATT and CDR2 SNEGSKA (reference sequence). The length of the CDR3 is 14 residues. V gave up 1 base and J gave up 4 bases, with 11 bases separating them. The CDR3 is CSARGVGAGNTIYF. CDR3 DNA sequence: TGCAGTGCTAGAGGGGTAGGGGCGGGAAACACCATATATTTT.

This clonotype has ten or more counts. The rearrangement joins TRBV7-8 to TRBJ2-7; D might be TRBD1 (6 bases). The germline CDR1 and CDR2 sequences are SGHVS and FQNEAQ. Trimming took off 0 bases at V and 3 bases at J, with 9 bases between the two ends. This CDR3 is 14 amino acids long. The CDR3 coding sequence is TGTGCCAGCAGCTTAGCCCCCAGGGGCTACGAGCAGTACTTC. Amino acids: CASSLAPRGYEQYF.

In its sample, this clonotype was seen many times. The gene calls are TRBV20-1 and TRBJ1-1, with D possibly matching TRBD1 (6 bases). The CDR3 is 12 residues long. Germline assignment: CDR1 DFQATT and CDR2 SNEGSKA (reference sequence). V lost 3 bases and J 9 bases, leaving 14 bases between the germline ends. This CDR3 reads CSARDRTDQAFF. CDR3 nucleotides: TGCAGTGCTAGGGACCGGACAGACCAAGCTTTCTTT.

This clonotype was counted between two and nine times. The rearrangement links TRBV6-2 or TRBV6-3 to TRBJ1-1; no firm D call. V was shortened by 6 bases and J by 3 bases, with 14 bases between the two germline ends. This CDR3 contains 14 residues. The germline V gene encodes CDR1 MNHEY and CDR2 SVGEGT. In DNA form, the CDR3 reads TGTGCCAGCAGGGTGGGGAACAGTTACACTGAAGCTTTCTTT. Translated, it gives CASRVGNSYTEAFF.

This clonotype was counted a few times. This sequence joins TRBV7-9 and TRBJ1-2; D may be TRBD1 (6 bases). The CDR3 loop spans 15 amino acids. V lost 4 bases, J lost 4 bases, and 16 bases lay in between. Germline loops: CDR1 SEHNR, CDR2 FQNEAQ (reference sequence). This CDR3 reads CASSSSWDILYGYTF. CDR3 bases: TGTGCCAGCAGCTCCTCCTGGGACATACTCTATGGCTACACCTTC.

This clonotype was detected a few times. The chain links TRBV5-6 to TRBJ2-5; TRBD1 agrees at 12 bases. Germline-derived CDR1 and CDR2 are SGHDT and YYEEEE. This CDR3 has 17 amino acids. V lost 5 bases to trimming and J lost 4 bases; unmatched junction nucleotides: 12. The CDR3 bases are TGTGCCAGCAGTCTAGGGACAGGGGGCGCTAGTGGAGAGACCCAGTACTTC. Its translation is CASSLGTGGASGETQYF.